These 23 T cell receptor beta chains came from one sample sequenced in a study of blood T cell repertoires in COVID-19. Using immunoSEQ multiplex PCR, the repertoire was profiled, and TCRdb retains in-frame clones only, with some absent. The table records 63,000 or so clones, around 80% of them present only once. What was sequenced was peripheral blood. The source of these receptors is a human donor in a cohort sampled during active COVID-19.

This clone occurred a few times. This chain uses TRBV20-1 with TRBJ1-2, with D unresolved. Germline V lookup: CDR1 DFQATT, CDR2 SNEGSKA (reference sequence). The CDR3 extends over 10 amino acids. The germline V and J ends were trimmed by 5 bases and 2 bases, with 3 bases remaining between them. The CDR3 protein is CSASNYGYTF. The CDR3 bases are TGCAGTGCTTCAAACTATGGCTACACCTTC.

The CDR3 DNA follows: TGTGCCAGCAGCTTTATACCGACAGGGCGCGGCTATGGCTACACCTTC. It translates to CASSFIPTGRGYGYTF. V usage is TRBV7-8 and J usage is TRBJ1-2; TRBD1 matches 7 bases. Germline CDR1 is SGHVS and CDR2 is FQNEAQ. CDR3 length: 16 residues. V shed 3 bases and J 4 bases; nucleotides not matched to a gene: 11. The full variable domain, with the rest looked up from reference TRBV7-8 and TRBJ1-2, is GAGVSQSPRYKVAKRGQDVALRCDPISGHVSLFWYQQALGQGPEFLTYFQNEAQLDKSGLPSDRFFAERPEGSVSTLKIQRTQQEDSAVYLCASSFIPTGRGYGYTFGSGTRLTVV.

This chain links TRBV7-8 with TRBJ1-2; 8 bases line up with TRBD1. The CDR3 has 15 residues. Germline assignment: CDR1 SGHVS and CDR2 FQNEAQ. J lost 5 bases, V lost 5 bases, and 10 bases had no gene match. The CDR3, as DNA: TGTGCCAGCAGCCCGCGGACAGGGCGGGGATATGGCTACACCTTC. Its protein is CASSPRTGRGYGYTF.

DNA of the CDR3: TGTGCCATCAGTCCGGGACAGGGGAACTACGAGCAGTACTTC. Residues: CAISPGQGNYEQYF. The chain uses TRBV10-3 and TRBJ2-7, with 10 bases lining up with TRBD1. Germline V gene lookup returns CDR1 ENHRY and CDR2 SYGVKD. The CDR3 spans 14 residues. The V gene end was trimmed by 5 bases and the J gene end by 3 bases; junction bases not matched to a gene: 4.

The chain employs TRBV11-2 and TRBJ1-1; D gene ambiguous. Germline CDR1 reads SGHAT; CDR2 reads FQNNGV. The germline V and J ends were trimmed by 7 bases and 0 bases, with 18 bases remaining between them. There are 16 residues in the CDR3. The CDR3 here is CASIPRGSLMNTEAFF. CDR3 nucleotides: TGTGCCAGCATCCCCCGAGGCAGCCTGATGAACACTGAAGCTTTCTTT.

The rearrangement links TRBV7-9 to TRBJ2-7, with 9 bases that match TRBD1. Germline CDR1 is SEHNR and CDR2 is FQNEAQ (reference sequence). This CDR3 spans 14 amino acids. V lost 5 bases to trimming and J lost 0 bases; unmatched junction nucleotides: 2. The CDR3 is CASSPTGGSYEQYF. The CDR3, as DNA: TGTGCCAGCAGCCCGACAGGGGGCTCCTACGAGCAGTACTTC.

The chain employs TRBV28 and TRBJ2-7; 7 nucleotides align to TRBD1. The J segment lost 6 bases and the V segment lost 5 bases, leaving 13 bases of the junction unmatched. CDR1 is MDHEN and CDR2 is SYDVKM in the germline V gene. The CDR3 spans 15 residues. The CDR3 loop is CASSPPETGFGEQYF. The CDR3 coding sequence is TGTGCCAGCAGTCCGCCGGAGACAGGGTTTGGCGAGCAGTACTTC.

The rearrangement joins TRBV2 to TRBJ2-2, with 10 bases aligning to TRBD2. The CDR3 runs to 16 residues. CDR1 SNHLY and CDR2 FYNNEI come from the germline V gene. V lost 6 bases to trimming and J lost 0 bases; unmatched junction nucleotides: 4. In nucleotides, the CDR3 is TGTGCCAGCAGAAAAACTAGCGGGGCGAACACCGGGGAGCTGTTTTTT. Its protein is CASRKTSGANTGELFF.

The CDR3 sequence is CASSMGTEVYNSPLHF. DNA for the CDR3: TGTGCCAGTAGTATGGGGACAGAAGTCTATAATTCACCCCTCCACTTT. The chain has TRBV19 and TRBJ1-6; 7 nucleotides line up with TRBD1. Germline V gene sequence: CDR1 LNHDA, CDR2 SQIVND (reference sequence). The CDR3 totals 16 residues. J lost 3 bases, V lost 3 bases, and 5 bases had no gene match.

The chain has TRBV30 and TRBJ2-5, with D maybe TRBD1 (6 bases). The length of the CDR3 is 14 residues. The V and J ends lost 2 bases and 6 bases respectively, with 16 bases between them. From germline, CDR1 is GTSNPN and CDR2 SVGIG (reference sequence). CDR3 residues: CAWSPWTARQTQYF. The CDR3 DNA follows: TGTGCCTGGAGTCCTTGGACAGCCCGACAGACCCAGTACTTC.

The chain recombines TRBV4-2 with TRBJ2-1, with TRBD2 identical over 7 bases. V lost 0 bases, J lost 0 bases, and 5 bases stayed unmatched. Germline V gene data show CDR1 as LGHNA and CDR2 as YNFKEQ. CDR3 length: 17 residues. The CDR3 region is CASSQDGRGVSYNEQFF. CDR3 nucleotides: TGTGCCAGCAGCCAAGATGGACGGGGGGTCTCCTACAATGAGCAGTTCTTC.

This clone appeared once. This rearrangement joins TRBV6-5 to TRBJ2-7; D is ambiguous. Trimming took off 6 bases at V and 3 bases at J, with 9 bases between the two ends. The germline V gene has CDR1 MNHEY and CDR2 SVGAGI. The CDR3 spans 12 residues. As DNA, the CDR3 is TGTGCCAGCAGAAACACCAACTACGAGCAGTACTTC. Its protein product is CASRNTNYEQYF.

The rearrangement uses TRBV13 and TRBJ1-5; a possible D gene is TRBD1 (5 bases). The CDR3 totals 15 residues. Germline V gene data show CDR1 as PRHDT and CDR2 as FYEKMQ (reference sequence). Between the trimmed V and J ends, which lost 3 bases and 4 bases, there was a span of 13 bases. In DNA, the CDR3 is TGTGCCAGCAGCTTCCGGGAGGCAGGGAATCAGCCCCAGCATTTT. The encoded protein is CASSFREAGNQPQHF.

This sequence joins TRBV28 and TRBJ2-7; TRBD2 might be the D (5 bases). Germline V gene sequence: CDR1 MDHEN, CDR2 SYDVKM. Trimming took off 2 bases at V and 3 bases at J, with 11 bases between the two ends. This CDR3 spans 14 amino acids. The CDR3 here is CASSLGEIVYEQYF. In DNA, the CDR3 is TGTGCCAGCAGTTTAGGGGAGATTGTCTACGAGCAGTACTTC.

The gene calls are TRBV5-5 and TRBJ1-5, with TRBD1 identical over 8 bases. There are 15 residues in the CDR3. V lost 3 bases, J lost 7 bases, and 9 bases stayed unmatched. The germline V gene has CDR1 SGHKS and CDR2 YYEKEE (reference sequence). CDR3 sequence (DNA): TGTGCCAGCAGCTCCCGCGTCGACAGGGGACAGCCCCAGCATTTT. Encoded protein: CASSSRVDRGQPQHF.

This clone was seen a few times. This chain uses TRBV18 with TRBJ1-2; D gene unclear. This CDR3 region has 13 residues. V gave up 3 bases and J gave up 4 bases, with 9 bases separating them. The germline gives CDR1 KGHSH, CDR2 LQKENI. CDR3 sequence: CASSPGSGYGYTF. The CDR3 DNA follows: TGTGCCAGCTCACCCGGGAGCGGCTATGGCTACACCTTC. The variable domain in full, with the rest retrieved from reference TRBV18 and TRBJ1-2, is NAGVMQNPRHLVRRRGQEARLRCSPMKGHSHVYWYRQLPEEGLKFMVYLQKENIIDESGMPKERFSAEFPKEGPSILRIQQVVRGDSAAYFCASSPGSGYGYTFGSGTRLTVV.

The V gene is TRBV12-5, the J gene TRBJ1-2, with no clear D. CDR3 length: 15 amino acids. The V and J ends lost 2 bases and 2 bases respectively, with 12 bases between them. The germline CDR1 and CDR2 sequences are LGHNT and FRNRAP. This chain's CDR3 is CASGLLPGRNYGYTF. CDR3 DNA: TGTGCTAGTGGTTTGCTTCCGGGTAGGAACTATGGCTACACCTTC.

The J gene is TRBJ1-1, the V gene TRBV27; 8 bases align to TRBD1. Trimming removed 5 bases from V and 6 bases from J; junction bases left unmatched: 8. Germline values: CDR1 MNHEY, CDR2 SMNVEV (reference sequence). The CDR3 consists of 14 residues. The CDR3, as DNA: TGTGCCAGCAGTATCATGACAGGGGTTTCTGAAGCTTTCTTT. Translated: CASSIMTGVSEAFF.

The chain employs TRBV28 and TRBJ2-1; TRBD2 aligns across 8 bases. CDR1 is MDHEN, CDR2 SYDVKM, per germline. The CDR3 contains 16 residues. After removal of 7 bases from V and 6 bases from J, the junction contained 14 bases not matched to a gene. CDR3 nucleotide sequence: TGTGCCAGCAAAGTACCCAGGTCTAGCGGGTCCAATGAGCAGTTCTTC. Encoded protein: CASKVPRSSGSNEQFF. Full variable domain (rest looked up from reference TRBV28 and TRBJ2-1): DVKVTQSSRYLVKRTGEKVFLECVQDMDHENMFWYRQDPGLGLRLIYFSYDVKMKEKGDIPEGYSVSREKKERFSLILESASTNQTSMYLCASKVPRSSGSNEQFFGPGTRLTVL.

The chain has TRBV27 and TRBJ2-5, with 9 bases matching TRBD2. This CDR3 is 14 amino acids long. Trimming took 4 bases from V and 5 from J; bases not matched to a gene: 5. CDR1 is MNHEY and CDR2 is SMNVEV in the germline V gene (reference sequence). As DNA, the CDR3 is TGTGCCAGCAGTTCGGGACTAGCCCTGGAGACCCAGTACTTC. It translates to CASSSGLALETQYF.

V and J are TRBV3-1 (or the pseudogene TRBV3-2) and TRBJ1-2; weak D call: TRBD1 (6 bases). Trimming left V 0 bases short and J 5 bases short, with 7 bases between. CDR1 LGHDT and CDR2 YNNKEL come from the germline V gene (reference sequence). This CDR3 has 13 amino acids. This CDR3 is CASSQEGAYGYTF. The CDR3 coding sequence is TGTGCCAGCAGCCAAGAGGGGGCATATGGCTACACCTTC.

The genes are TRBV30 and TRBJ1-1; D gene uncertain. The CDR3 is made up of 11 amino acids. V lost 5 bases to trimming and J lost 5 bases, with 9 bases between them. CDR1 is GTSNPN and CDR2 is SVGIG in the germline V gene (reference sequence). CDR3 sequence: CAWGPRTEAFF. DNA for the CDR3: TGTGCCTGGGGACCTCGGACTGAAGCTTTCTTT.

The chain uses TRBV5-8 and TRBJ1-2; TRBD1 is a possible D gene (6 bases). Germline V lookup: CDR1 SGHTS, CDR2 YDEGEE. The CDR3 has 15 amino acids. V shed 4 bases and J shed 0 bases, with 13 bases lying between them. Here the CDR3 reads CASSLRDTANYGYTF. Here the CDR3 DNA reads TGTGCCAGCAGCCTCCGGGACACAGCTAACTATGGCTACACCTTC.